The sample holds a few counts of the clone carrying this T cell receptor beta chain. This record comes from a study of blood T cell repertoires in COVID-19. About the research overall: Samples of COVID-19 (acute and convalescent) were obtained from the United States, Italy and Spain. PBMCs, B-cell-depleted T cells, or T cells were the source of the cDNA or gDNA that made up the material.

Authors' data handling: Reference gene primer amplification yielded estimated nucleated cell counts. Clones were sequenced by immunoSEQ multiplex PCR, and TCRdb holds only the in-frame ones, with some missing. That table supplies the V and J calls and clone size; D and trimming were determined from the DNA. The data hold under 85,000 clones, with approximately 80% observed a single time. Enrolled during active infection, Seattle patients were then followed longitudinally. Sequenced sample: peripheral blood. The TCR sequence derives from a man aged 25-45 years with COVID-19, enrolled during active disease.

The CDR3 DNA follows: TGTGCCAGTAGTGCCTTGGACAGTTTGAACACTGAAGCTTTCTTT. Its protein is CASSALDSLNTEAFF. The chain has TRBV19 and TRBJ1-1, with D possibly being TRBD1 (6 bases). Trimming took 5 bases from V and 0 from J, leaving 13 bases between them. The CDR3 is 15 amino acids. Germline values: CDR1 LNHDA, CDR2 SQIVND (reference sequence).